The table lists the clone carrying this T cell receptor (beta chain) with many counts. What it recognizes is unknown. The CDR3 contains 15 residues. Unmatched junction bases numbered 10, after V lost 5 bases and J lost 4 bases. The germline CDR1 and CDR2 sequences are SEHNR and FQNEAQ (reference sequence). MiXCR, run by TCRdb on the 5' RACE reads, gives a single entry per CDR3 protein. The table shows about 29,000 distinct CDR3 sequences, with approximately 12% occurring only once. These data belong to a study of T-cell memory formation after mild COVID-19. For the study at large: Largely donor-specific TCR clusters were found. General study findings and limits: Contracting clones localized mainly to CM and EM when CD4+ and mainly to EMRA when CD8+.

The receptor was derived from an adult woman who had mild COVID-19 (a few samples of this study predate the infection). Cell type and time point are not known. Sample: PBMCs or a T cell subset sorted from them (not recorded which). The chain uses TRBV7-9 and TRBJ2-7; 8 bases match TRBD1. CDR3 sequence reads: CASSPTDRGPYEQYF. The CDR3 coding sequence is TGTGCCAGCAGCCCTACTGACAGGGGTCCTTACGAGCAGTACTTC.